This TCR beta chain was obtained from a study of cytomegalovirus exposure and HLA in healthy donors. The PCR used 60 Vbeta and 13 Jbeta primers. The assay was immunoSEQ multiplex PCR, and TCRdb's table has in-frame clones only and misses some. The sample shows about 130,000 clones, roughly four fifths of them seen only once. This CDR3 has 16 residues. The chain couples TRBV1 to TRBJ2-4; no check of the table's D call, TRBD1, against the DNA was made. TRBV1 is shown as a pseudogene. The specimen sequenced was PBMCs. This receptor was obtained from a male donor in good health and CMV-seronegative. The CDR3 sequence is CTSGTGILSSKNIQYF. Written as DNA, the CDR3 is TGCACCAGCGGGACAGGGATTTTATCATCCAAAAACATTCAGTACTTC.